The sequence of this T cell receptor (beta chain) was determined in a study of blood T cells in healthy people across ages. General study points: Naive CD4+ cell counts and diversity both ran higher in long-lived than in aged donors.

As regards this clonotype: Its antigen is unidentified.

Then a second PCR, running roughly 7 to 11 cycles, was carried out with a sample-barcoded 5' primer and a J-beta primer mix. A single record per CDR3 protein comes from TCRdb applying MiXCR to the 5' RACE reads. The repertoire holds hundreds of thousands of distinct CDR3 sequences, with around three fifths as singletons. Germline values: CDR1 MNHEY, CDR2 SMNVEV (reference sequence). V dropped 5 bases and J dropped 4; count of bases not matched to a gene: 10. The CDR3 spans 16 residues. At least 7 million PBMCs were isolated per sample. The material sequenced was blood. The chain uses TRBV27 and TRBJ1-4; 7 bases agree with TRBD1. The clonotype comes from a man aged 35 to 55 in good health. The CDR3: CASSQTQGILNEKLFF. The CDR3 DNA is TGTGCCAGCAGTCAAACACAGGGGATCCTTAATGAAAAACTGTTTTTT. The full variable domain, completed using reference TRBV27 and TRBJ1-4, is EAQVTQNPRYLITVTGKKLTVTCSQNMNHEYMSWYRQDPGLGLRQIYYSMNVEVTDKGDVPEGYKVSRKEKRNFPLILESPSPNQTSLYFCASSQTQGILNEKLFFGSGTQLSVL.